The sequence of this T cell receptor (beta chain) was determined in a study of cytomegalovirus exposure and HLA in healthy donors. Regarding the study as a whole: In a later analysis, HLA-associated TCR beta chains were more clonally expanded than equally common others. Later genetic work tied a missense DCLRE1C variant to beta-chain V and J trimming.

Germline lookup yields CDR1 SGHVS and CDR2 FQNEAQ. The CDR3 extends over 14 amino acids. Germline trimming cut 7 bases from V and 4 bases from J; bases unmatched to any gene: 8. As regards this clone: Antigen specificity is unknown.

PCR primers comprised 60 Vbeta and 13 Jbeta primers. The protocol was immunoSEQ multiplex PCR, while the TCRdb copy is restricted to in-frame clones and leaves out a portion. The sample contains fewer than 45,000 clones, around 73% of which appear only once. The sequence derives from a woman aged 25 to 39 in good health and CMV-seronegative. This rearrangement joins TRBV7-8 to TRBJ2-7; 9 bases line up with TRBD1. What was sequenced was PBMCs. In DNA form, the CDR3 reads TGTGCCAGCACCACGGGACAGGGCGTATACGAGCAGTACTTC. It codes for CASTTGQGVYEQYF.